Described below is a single T cell receptor (beta chain) sequence and its context. This clone came up a few times. This receptor's antigen is unknown. No base quality values were provided; no much bigger clone lies one nucleotide off. This record belongs to a study of OX40 agonist ivuxolimab in advanced cancers. Study-level background: Ivuxolimab was an agonistic, fully human IgG2 monoclonal antibody directed against OX40 (CD134), a costimulatory receptor. Three dose-escalation patients achieved partial responses, one with hepatocellular carcinoma and two with cutaneous melanoma. The paper covers the monotherapy dose-escalation part of the phase I ivuxolimab trial, which included N of about 51 patients. In the dose-escalation cohort, approximately 82% of patients were male, and the mean age was approximately 60 years, with a range of about 23 to 85. Prior anti-PD-1, anti-PD-L1 or anti-CTLA-4 therapy was permitted, and 35% to 40% of dose-escalation patients had received checkpoint inhibitors. Of the approximately 54 dose-escalation patients, hepatocellular carcinoma was present in about 20, melanoma in approximately 15, renal cell carcinoma in 9 and head and neck cancer in 9. The purpose of peripheral TCRbeta sequencing was to test whether ivuxolimab changed TCR sequence diversity and led to clonal T-cell expansion. Intravenous ivuxolimab was administered to patients every 2 weeks at six dose levels: 0.01, 0.1, 0.3, 1.5, 3 and 10 mg/kg. What the study reported, not specific to this receptor: Partial responders in the 0.1-3.0 mg/kg groups had among the lowest normalized peripheral clonal expansion, especially among CD8+ T cells. Low levels of normalized T-cell clonal expansion were also seen in some patients who did not respond. The antigen specificity of the peripheral T cells that underwent clonal expansion was not determined. At doses of 0.1 to 3.0 mg/kg, clonal expansion of both CD4+ and CD8+ blood T cells was observed from baseline to week 6. After ivuxolimab, more expanded clones were found on average in CD8+ T cells than in CD4+ T cells.

V is clipped by 1 base and J by 6 bases, and the sequence between their germline boundaries is 4 bases long. The CDR3 runs 11 amino acids, cysteine and phenylalanine included. The read is trimmed to its CDR3 DNA, 33 bases read in frame from base 1. CDR1 is given as GTSNPN and CDR2 as SVGIG, both from the germline V gene (reference sequence). The trial excluded patients who had a history of autoimmune disease or who were on systemic immunosuppression. In every dose cohort, peripheral blood was drawn for TCR sequencing at baseline, cycle 4 day 1, and cycle 7 day 1. Samples were obtained from an open-label, multicenter, first-in-human phase I dose-escalation trial of ivuxolimab. Adults with locally advanced or metastatic melanoma, renal cell, hepatocellular, or head and neck squamous cell carcinoma were enrolled in the trial. Before TCR sequencing, CD4+ T cells and CD8+ T cells from peripheral blood were sorted into separate populations.

For sequencing of the TCRbeta CDR3 region, genomic DNA was extracted from the sorted cells. The immunoSEQ Assay was used for sequencing of TCRbeta CDR3 regions. TCRdb retrieved this table from immuneACCESS and kept in-frame rearrangements only. Not all clones are present; in checked studies, unresolved V genes account for under half, and no reason is known for the remainder. The sample includes about 64,000 clones, with roughly 85% observed a single time. The ten top clones hold roughly 0.79% of the sample. Source: CD4+ or CD8+ T cells sorted from blood, taken in a trial of the OX40 agonist ivuxolimab. The chain was built from TRBV30 and TRBJ2-1; the D gene is unclear. The TCR was taken from an adult with an advanced solid tumor such as melanoma, head and neck, liver or kidney cancer. The CDR3 is CAWSGGNEQFF. The DNA reads TGTGCCTGGAGTGGCGGCAATGAGCAGTTCTTC.